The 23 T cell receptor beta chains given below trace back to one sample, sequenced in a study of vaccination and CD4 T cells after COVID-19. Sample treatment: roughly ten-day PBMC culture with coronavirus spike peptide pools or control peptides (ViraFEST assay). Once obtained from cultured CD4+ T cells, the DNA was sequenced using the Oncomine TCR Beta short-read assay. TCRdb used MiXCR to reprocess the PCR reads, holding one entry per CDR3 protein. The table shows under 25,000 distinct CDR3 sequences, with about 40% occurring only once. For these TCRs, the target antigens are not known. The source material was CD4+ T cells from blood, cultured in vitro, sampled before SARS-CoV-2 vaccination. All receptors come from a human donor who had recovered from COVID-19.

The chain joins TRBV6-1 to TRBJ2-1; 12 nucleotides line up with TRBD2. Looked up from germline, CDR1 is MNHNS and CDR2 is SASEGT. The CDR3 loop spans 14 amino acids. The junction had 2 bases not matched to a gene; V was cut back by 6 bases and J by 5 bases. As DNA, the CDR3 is TGTGCCAGCAGACTAGCGGGGGGAAACAATGAGCAGTTCTTC. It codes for CASRLAGGNNEQFF.

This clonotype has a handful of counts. The CDR3 nucleotides read TGTGCCAGCAGGCCCAGCTTAGGAGGGGACAAACGAAACTATGGCTACACCTTC. As protein: CASRPSLGGDKRNYGYTF. This chain connects TRBV28 to TRBJ1-2; TRBD1 might be the D (6 bases). This CDR3 has 18 amino acids. With 6 bases removed from V and 2 bases from J, the gap between germline ends came to 25 bases. In germline, CDR1 is MDHEN, CDR2 SYDVKM.

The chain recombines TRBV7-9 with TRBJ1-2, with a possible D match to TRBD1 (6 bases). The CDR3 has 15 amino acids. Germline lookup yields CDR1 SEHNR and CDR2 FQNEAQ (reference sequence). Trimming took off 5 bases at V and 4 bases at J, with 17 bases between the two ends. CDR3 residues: CASSPRMDSSYGYTF. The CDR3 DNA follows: TGTGCCAGCAGCCCAAGAATGGACAGTTCCTATGGCTACACCTTC.

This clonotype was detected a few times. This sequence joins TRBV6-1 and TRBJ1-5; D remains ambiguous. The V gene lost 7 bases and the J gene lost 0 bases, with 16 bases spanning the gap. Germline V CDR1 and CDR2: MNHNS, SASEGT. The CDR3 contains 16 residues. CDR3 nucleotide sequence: TGTGCCAGCATTAACGAGGGTCCGTATAGCAATCAGCCCCAGCATTTT. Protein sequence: CASINEGPYSNQPQHF.

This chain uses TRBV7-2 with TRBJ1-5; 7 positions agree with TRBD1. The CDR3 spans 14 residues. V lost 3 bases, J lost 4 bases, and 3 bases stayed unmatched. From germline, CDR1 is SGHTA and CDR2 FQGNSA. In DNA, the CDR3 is TGTGCCAGCAGCTTGTCAGGGGGAAATCAGCCCCAGCATTTT. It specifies CASSLSGGNQPQHF.

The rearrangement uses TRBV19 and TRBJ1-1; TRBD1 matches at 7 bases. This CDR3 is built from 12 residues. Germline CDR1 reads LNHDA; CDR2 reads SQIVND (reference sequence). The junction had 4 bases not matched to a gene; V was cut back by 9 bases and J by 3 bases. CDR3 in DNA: TGTGCCAGCAGACAGGGAGACACTGAAGCTTTCTTT. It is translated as CASRQGDTEAFF.

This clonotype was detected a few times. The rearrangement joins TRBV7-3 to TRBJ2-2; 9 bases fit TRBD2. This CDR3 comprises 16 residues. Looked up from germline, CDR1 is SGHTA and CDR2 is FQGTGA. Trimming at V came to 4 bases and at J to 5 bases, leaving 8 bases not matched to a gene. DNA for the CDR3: TGTGCCAGCAGCTCACCCGGGACTAGCCAAACCGGGGAGCTGTTTTTT. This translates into CASSSPGTSQTGELFF.

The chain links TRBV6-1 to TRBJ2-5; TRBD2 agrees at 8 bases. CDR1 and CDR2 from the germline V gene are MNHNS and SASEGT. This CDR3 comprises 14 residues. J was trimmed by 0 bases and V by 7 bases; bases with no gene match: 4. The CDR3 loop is CASTASGYQETQYF. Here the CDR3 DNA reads TGTGCCAGCACCGCTAGCGGGTACCAAGAGACCCAGTACTTC.

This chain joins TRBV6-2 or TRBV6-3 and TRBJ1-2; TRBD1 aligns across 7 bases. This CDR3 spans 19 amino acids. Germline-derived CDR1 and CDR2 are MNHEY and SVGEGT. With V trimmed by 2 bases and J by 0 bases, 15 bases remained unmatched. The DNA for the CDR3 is TGTGCCAGCAGTTACCCACGCGCGGAAACAGGGGCCACTAACTATGGCTACACCTTC. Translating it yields CASSYPRAETGATNYGYTF.

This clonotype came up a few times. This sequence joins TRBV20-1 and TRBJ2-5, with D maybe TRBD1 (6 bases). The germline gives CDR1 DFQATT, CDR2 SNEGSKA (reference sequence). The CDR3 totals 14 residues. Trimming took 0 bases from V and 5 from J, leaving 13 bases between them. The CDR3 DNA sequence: TGCAGTGCTAGAGATCTCGTGCAGGGGGAGACCCAGTACTTC. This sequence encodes CSARDLVQGETQYF.

In DNA form, the CDR3 reads TGTGCCAGCAGCTTAGGAAGACGGACAGGGCCCGGAAACACCATATATTTT. Protein sequence: CASSLGRRTGPGNTIYF. The V call is TRBV7-8, the J call TRBJ1-3; 8 bases agree with TRBD1. CDR1 and CDR2 from the germline V gene are SGHVS and FQNEAQ. Trimming removed 1 base from V and 4 bases from J; junction bases left unmatched: 9. There are 17 residues in the CDR3.

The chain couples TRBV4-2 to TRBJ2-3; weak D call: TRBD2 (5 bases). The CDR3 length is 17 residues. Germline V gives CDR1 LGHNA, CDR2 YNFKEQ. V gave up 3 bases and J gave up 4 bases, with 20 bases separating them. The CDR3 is CASSQPGLEIGADTQYF. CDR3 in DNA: TGTGCCAGCAGCCAGCCCGGACTCGAGATAGGTGCAGATACGCAGTATTTT.

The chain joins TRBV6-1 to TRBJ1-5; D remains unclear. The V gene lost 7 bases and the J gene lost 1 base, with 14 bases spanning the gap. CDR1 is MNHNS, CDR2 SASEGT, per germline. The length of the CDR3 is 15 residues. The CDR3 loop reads CASTSQDGSNQPQHF. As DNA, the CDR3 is TGTGCCAGCACTTCTCAGGACGGGAGCAATCAGCCCCAGCATTTT.

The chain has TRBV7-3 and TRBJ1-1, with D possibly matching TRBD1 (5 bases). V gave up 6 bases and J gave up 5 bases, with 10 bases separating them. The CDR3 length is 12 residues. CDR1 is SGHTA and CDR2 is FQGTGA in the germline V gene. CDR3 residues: CASSKEGTEAFF. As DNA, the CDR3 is TGTGCCAGCAGTAAAGAGGGGACTGAAGCTTTCTTT. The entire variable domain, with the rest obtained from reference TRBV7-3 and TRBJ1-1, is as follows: GAGVSQTPSNKVTEKGKYVELRCDPISGHTALYWYRQSLGQGPEFLIYFQGTGAADDSGLPNDRFFAVRPEGSVSTLKIQRTERGDSAVYLCASSKEGTEAFFGQGTRLTVV.

DNA of the CDR3: TGTGCCAGCATGATGGACAGGTCCTCTGGGGCCAACGTCCTGACTTTC. Translating gives CASMMDRSSGANVLTF. V and J are TRBV2 and TRBJ2-6, with 7 bases fitting TRBD1. The length of the CDR3 is 16 residues. CDR1 is SNHLY, CDR2 FYNNEI, per germline. The ends lost 7 bases at V and 0 bases at J; junction bases unmatched: 6. Full variable domain (remainder filled in from reference TRBV2 and TRBJ2-6): EPEVTQTPSHQVTQMGQEVILRCVPISNHLYFYWYRQILGQKVEFLVSFYNNEISEKSEIFDDQFSVERPDGSNFTLKIRSTKLEDSAMYFCASMMDRSSGANVLTFGAGSRLTVL.

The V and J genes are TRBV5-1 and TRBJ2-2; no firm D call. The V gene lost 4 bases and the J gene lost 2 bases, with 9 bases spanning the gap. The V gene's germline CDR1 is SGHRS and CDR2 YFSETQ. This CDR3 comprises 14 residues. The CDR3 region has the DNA TGCGCCAGCAGCCCAGCCGTTAACACCGGGGAGCTGTTTTTT. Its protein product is CASSPAVNTGELFF.

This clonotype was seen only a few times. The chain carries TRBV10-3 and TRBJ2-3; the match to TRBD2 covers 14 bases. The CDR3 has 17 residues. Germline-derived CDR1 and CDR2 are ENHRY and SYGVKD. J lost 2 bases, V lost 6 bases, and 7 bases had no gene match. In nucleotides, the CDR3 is TGTGCCATCAGACCTGGGACTAGCGGGGGCCCCACAGATACGCAGTATTTT. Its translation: CAIRPGTSGGPTDTQYF.

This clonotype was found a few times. In DNA form, the CDR3 reads TGCGCCAGCAGTAATAGGGGAGGTCAGCCCCAGCATTTT. Translation: CASSNRGGQPQHF. The J gene is TRBJ1-5, the V gene TRBV10-1, with TRBD1 as a possible D gene (5 bases). Germline V gene data show CDR1 as WNHNN and CDR2 as SYGVQD (reference sequence). V lost 5 bases to trimming and J lost 6 bases, with 11 bases between them. The CDR3 covers 13 residues.

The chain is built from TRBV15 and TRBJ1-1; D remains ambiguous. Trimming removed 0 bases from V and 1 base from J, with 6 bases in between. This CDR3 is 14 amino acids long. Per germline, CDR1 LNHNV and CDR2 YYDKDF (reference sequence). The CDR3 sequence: CATSREAENTEAFF. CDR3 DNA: TGTGCCACCAGCAGAGAGGCGGAGAACACTGAAGCTTTCTTT.

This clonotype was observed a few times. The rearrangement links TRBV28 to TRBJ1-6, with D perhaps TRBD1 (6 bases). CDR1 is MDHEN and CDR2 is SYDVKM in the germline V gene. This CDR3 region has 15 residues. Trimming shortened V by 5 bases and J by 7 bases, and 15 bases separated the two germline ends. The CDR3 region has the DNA TGTGCCAGCAGTCAAATTTGGGGGCAGAATTCACCCCTCCACTTT. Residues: CASSQIWGQNSPLHF.

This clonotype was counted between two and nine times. In DNA, the CDR3 is TGTGCCAGCTCCCAGGGGGTAGGGTCCGGCTACACCTTC. Translation: CASSQGVGSGYTF. This chain joins TRBV19 and TRBJ1-2; 7 nucleotides agree with TRBD1. The germline CDR1 and CDR2 sequences are LNHDA and SQIVND (reference sequence). The trim removed 9 bases at V and 8 bases at J, leaving 12 bases unmatched. This CDR3 spans 13 amino acids.

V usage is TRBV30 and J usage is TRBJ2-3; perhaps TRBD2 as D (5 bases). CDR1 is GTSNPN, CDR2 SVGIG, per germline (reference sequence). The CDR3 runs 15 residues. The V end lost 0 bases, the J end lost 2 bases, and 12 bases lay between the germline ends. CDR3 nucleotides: TGTGCCTGGAGTGTACGCGGGCGGCTCACAGATACGCAGTATTTT. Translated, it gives CAWSVRGRLTDTQYF.

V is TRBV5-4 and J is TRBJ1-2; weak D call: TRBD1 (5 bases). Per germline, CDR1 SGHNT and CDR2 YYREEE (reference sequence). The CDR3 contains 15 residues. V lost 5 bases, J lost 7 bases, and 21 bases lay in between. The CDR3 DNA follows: TGTGCCAGCAGTGGATTGGGGCTGCGTACCGGTGGCTACACCTTC. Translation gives CASSGLGLRTGGYTF. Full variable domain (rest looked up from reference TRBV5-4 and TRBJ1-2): ETGVTQSPTHLIKTRGQQVTLRCSSQSGHNTVSWYQQALGQGPQFIFQYYREEENGRGNFPPRFSGLQFPNYSSELNVNALELDDSALYLCASSGLGLRTGGYTFGSGTRLTVV.